This TCR beta chain is from a study of CD8 T cells in ankylosing spondylitis. Germline CDR1 reads SEHNR; CDR2 reads FQNEAQ (reference sequence). V lost 2 bases and J 4 bases, leaving 16 bases between the germline ends. This CDR3 has 16 residues. TCRdb re-called the 5' RACE reads through MiXCR, storing one row per CDR3 protein. Of 300,000 to 350,000 distinct CDR3 sequences detected, under 25% appear once; the ten largest clones hold roughly 3.6%. This receptor was identified in a female donor with ankylosing spondylitis or in good health (not recorded which). Sequenced sample: blood, either unsorted or a sorted T cell fraction (not recorded which). The gene calls are TRBV7-9 and TRBJ2-3; tentative D call: TRBD1 (6 bases). This chain's CDR3 is CASSLRGRGVSDTQYF. Here the CDR3 DNA reads TGTGCCAGCAGCTTACGAGGCAGGGGAGTATCAGATACGCAGTATTTT.